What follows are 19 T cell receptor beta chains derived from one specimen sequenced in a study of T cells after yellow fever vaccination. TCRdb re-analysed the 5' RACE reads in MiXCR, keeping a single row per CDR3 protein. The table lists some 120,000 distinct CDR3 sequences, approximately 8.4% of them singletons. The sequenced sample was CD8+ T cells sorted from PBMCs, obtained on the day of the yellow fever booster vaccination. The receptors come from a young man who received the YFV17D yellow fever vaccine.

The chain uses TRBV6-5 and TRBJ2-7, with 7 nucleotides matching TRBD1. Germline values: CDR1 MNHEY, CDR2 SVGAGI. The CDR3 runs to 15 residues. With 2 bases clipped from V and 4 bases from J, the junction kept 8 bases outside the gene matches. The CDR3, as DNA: TGTGCCAGCAGTTACGGGACAGATGCTTTTTACGAGCAGTACTTC. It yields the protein CASSYGTDAFYEQYF.

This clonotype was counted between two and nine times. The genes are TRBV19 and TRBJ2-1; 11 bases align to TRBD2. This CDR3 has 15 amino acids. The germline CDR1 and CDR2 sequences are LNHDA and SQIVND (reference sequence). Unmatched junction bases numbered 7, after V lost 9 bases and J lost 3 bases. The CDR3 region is CASRYTSGGYNEQFF. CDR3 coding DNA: TGTGCCAGCCGCTATACTAGCGGGGGCTACAATGAGCAGTTCTTC.

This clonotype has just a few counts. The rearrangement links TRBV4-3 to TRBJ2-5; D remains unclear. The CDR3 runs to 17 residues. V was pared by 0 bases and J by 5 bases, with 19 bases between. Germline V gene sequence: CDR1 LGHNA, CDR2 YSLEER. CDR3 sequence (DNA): TGCGCCAGCAGCCAAGACCCAGGACCCCTTGGTCTGGAGACCCAGTACTTC. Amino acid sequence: CASSQDPGPLGLETQYF.

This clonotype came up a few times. CDR3 protein: CASSYSPTYEQYF. The CDR3 bases are TGTGCCAGCAGCTATTCCCCGACCTACGAGCAGTACTTC. V gene TRBV9 combines with J gene TRBJ2-7, with D unresolved. CDR3 length: 13 residues. Germline CDR1 SGDLS, CDR2 YYNGEE. With 4 bases removed from V and 2 bases from J, the gap between germline ends came to 10 bases.

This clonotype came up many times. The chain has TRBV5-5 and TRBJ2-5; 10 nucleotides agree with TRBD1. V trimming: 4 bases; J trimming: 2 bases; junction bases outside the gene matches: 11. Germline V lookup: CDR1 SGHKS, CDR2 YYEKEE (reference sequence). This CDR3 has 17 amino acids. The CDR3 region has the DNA TGTGCCAGCAGCATGGACAGGGGGAAGGGTTTGCAAGAGACCCAGTACTTC. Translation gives CASSMDRGKGLQETQYF.

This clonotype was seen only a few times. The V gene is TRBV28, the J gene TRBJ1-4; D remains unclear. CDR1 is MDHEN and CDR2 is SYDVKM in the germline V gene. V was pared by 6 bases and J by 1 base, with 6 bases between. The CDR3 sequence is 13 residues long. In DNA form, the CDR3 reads TGTGCCAGCAGCCCCGTAACTAATGAAAAACTGTTTTTT. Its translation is CASSPVTNEKLFF.

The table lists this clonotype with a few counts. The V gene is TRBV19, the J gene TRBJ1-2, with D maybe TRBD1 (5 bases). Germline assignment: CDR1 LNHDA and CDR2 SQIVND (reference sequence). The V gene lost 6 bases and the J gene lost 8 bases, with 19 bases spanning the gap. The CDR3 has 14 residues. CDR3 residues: CASSTPWGELGYTF. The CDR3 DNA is TGTGCCAGTAGCACCCCCTGGGGGGAGCTAGGCTACACCTTC.

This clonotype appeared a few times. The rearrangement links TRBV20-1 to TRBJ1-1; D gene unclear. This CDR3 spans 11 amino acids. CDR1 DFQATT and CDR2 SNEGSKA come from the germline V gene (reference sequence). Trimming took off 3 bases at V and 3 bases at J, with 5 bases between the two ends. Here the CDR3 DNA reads TGCAGTGCTAGCGGTTACACTGAAGCTTTCTTT. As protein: CSASGYTEAFF.

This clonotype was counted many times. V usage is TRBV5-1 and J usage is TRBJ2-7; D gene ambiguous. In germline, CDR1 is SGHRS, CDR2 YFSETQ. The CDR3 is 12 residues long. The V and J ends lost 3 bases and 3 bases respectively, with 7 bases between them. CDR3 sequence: CASSSPGYEQYF. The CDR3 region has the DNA TGCGCCAGCAGCTCGCCGGGCTACGAGCAGTACTTC.

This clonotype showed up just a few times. Written as DNA, the CDR3 is TGTGCCAGCAGCCGCCTCTGGGTCGCAAGCACAGATACGCAGTATTTT. Translation: CASSRLWVASTDTQYF. The chain has TRBV12-3 or TRBV12-4 and TRBJ2-3; D unresolved. The CDR3 sequence is 16 residues long. V dropped 6 bases and J dropped 0 bases, with 16 bases sitting between them.

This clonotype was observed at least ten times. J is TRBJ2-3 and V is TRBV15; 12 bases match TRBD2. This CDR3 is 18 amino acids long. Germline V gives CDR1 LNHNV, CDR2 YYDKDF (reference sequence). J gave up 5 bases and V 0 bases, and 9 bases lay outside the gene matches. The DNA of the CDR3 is TGTGCCACCAGCAGAGAAGCTCCCCTAGCGGGGGGGGAAGATACGCAGTATTTT. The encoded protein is CATSREAPLAGGEDTQYF.

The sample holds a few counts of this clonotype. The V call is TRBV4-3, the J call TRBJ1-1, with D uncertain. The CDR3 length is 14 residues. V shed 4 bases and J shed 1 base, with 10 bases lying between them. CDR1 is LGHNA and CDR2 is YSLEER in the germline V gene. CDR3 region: CASSPDRGNTEAFF. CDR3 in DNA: TGCGCCAGCAGCCCCGACCGAGGGAACACTGAAGCTTTCTTT.

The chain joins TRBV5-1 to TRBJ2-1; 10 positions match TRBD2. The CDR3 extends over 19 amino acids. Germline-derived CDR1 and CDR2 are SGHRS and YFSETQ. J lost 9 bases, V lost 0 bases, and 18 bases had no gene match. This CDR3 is CASSLGPGVAGGPWSEQFF. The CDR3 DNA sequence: TGCGCCAGCAGCTTGGGGCCAGGGGTAGCGGGGGGTCCCTGGAGTGAGCAGTTCTTC.

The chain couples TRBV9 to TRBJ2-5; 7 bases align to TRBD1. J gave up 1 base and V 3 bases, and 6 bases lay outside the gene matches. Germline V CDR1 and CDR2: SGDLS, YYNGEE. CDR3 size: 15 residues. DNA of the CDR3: TGTGCCAGCAGCGGTGGGGCAGGGGGCCAAGAGACCCAGTACTTC. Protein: CASSGGAGGQETQYF.

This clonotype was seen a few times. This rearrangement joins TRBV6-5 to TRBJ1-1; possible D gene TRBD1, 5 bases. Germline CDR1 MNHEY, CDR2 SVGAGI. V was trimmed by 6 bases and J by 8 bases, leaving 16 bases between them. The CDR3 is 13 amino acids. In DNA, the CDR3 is TGTGCCAGCAGGGATGGCAGGGTAGCCGAAGCTTTCTTT. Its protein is CASRDGRVAEAFF.

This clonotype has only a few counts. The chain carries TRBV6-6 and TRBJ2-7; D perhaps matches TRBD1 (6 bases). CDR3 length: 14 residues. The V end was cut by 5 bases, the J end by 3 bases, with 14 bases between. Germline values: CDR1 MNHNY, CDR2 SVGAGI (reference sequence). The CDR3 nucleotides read TGTGCCAGCAGTCCTTCCGGGACACTCTACGAGCAGTACGTC. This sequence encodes CASSPSGTLYEQYV.

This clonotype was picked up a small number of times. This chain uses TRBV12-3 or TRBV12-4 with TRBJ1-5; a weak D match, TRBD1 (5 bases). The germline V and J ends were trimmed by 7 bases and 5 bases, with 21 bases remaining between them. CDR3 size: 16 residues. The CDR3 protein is CASTVGGHEGDQPQHF. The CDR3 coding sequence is TGTGCCAGCACCGTAGGAGGACATGAGGGCGATCAGCCCCAGCATTTT.

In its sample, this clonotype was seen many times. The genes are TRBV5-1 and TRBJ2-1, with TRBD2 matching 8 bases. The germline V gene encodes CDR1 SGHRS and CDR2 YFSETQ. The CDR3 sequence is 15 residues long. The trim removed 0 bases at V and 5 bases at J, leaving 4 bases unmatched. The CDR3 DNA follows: TGCGCCAGCAGCTTGGGACGGGGGGGCCACAATGAGCAGTTCTTC. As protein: CASSLGRGGHNEQFF.

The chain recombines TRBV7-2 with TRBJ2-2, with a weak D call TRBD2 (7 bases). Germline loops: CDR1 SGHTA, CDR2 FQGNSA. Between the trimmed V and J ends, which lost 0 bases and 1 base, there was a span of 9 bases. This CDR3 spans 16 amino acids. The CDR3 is CASSLAGGLNTGELFF. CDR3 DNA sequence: TGTGCCAGCAGCTTAGCGGGGGGGCTGAACACCGGGGAGCTGTTTTTT.